This is a list of T cell receptor beta chains from one sample in a study of cytomegalovirus exposure and HLA in healthy donors. TCRdb's table, derived via immunoSEQ multiplex PCR, lists solely in-frame clones and lacks some. Of more than 150,000 clones listed, more than 75% are singletons. Sequencing input: PBMCs. These receptors came from a man in his forties or fifties in good health and CMV-seronegative. The CDR3 runs from the conserved cysteine through the conserved F or W. Each record gives: CDR3 protein, CDR3 DNA, clone size, J gene, V gene, D gene. The D gene is left open where the match is weak. Size tells how often a clone was seen (once, few, many) or the class of an expanded clone, and some rows leave it out.

CASRPSGLWNEKLFF TGTGCCAGCAGGCCCTCAGGGCTATGGAATGAAAAACTGTTTTTT NA TRBJ1-4 TRBV27 NA
CASSETGVAFF TGTGCCAGCAGCGAAACAGGGGTGGCTTTCTTT NA TRBJ1-1 TRBV7-3 TRBD1
CASSVSTGTGELFF TGTGCCAGCAGTGTCTCGACGGGCACCGGGGAGCTGTTTTTT NA TRBJ2-2 TRBV7-2 NA
CASSSPGQGARSQPQHF TGTGCCAGCAGTTCCCCGGGACAGGGGGCGCGAAGTCAGCCCCAGCATTTT NA TRBJ1-5 TRBV28 TRBD1
CASSLTGNEQYF TGTGCCAGCAGCTTGACAGGGAACGAGCAGTACTTC NA TRBJ2-7 TRBV5-4 NA
CASSLGSLGEQYF TGTGCCAGCAGTTTAGGGAGCTTAGGTGAGCAGTACTTC once TRBJ2-7 TRBV28 NA
CAWGTSSDTQYF TGTGCCTGGGGGACTAGTTCAGATACGCAGTATTTT NA TRBJ2-3 TRBV30 TRBD2
CASSLVGVTEAFF TGTGCCAGCAGTCTAGTAGGTGTCACTGAAGCTTTCTTT once TRBJ1-1 TRBV6-1 NA
CASRGMGGGTFSSGANVLTF TGTGCCAGTAGGGGGATGGGTGGGGGGACTTTCAGCTCTGGGGCCAACGTCCTGACTTTC NA TRBJ2-6 TRBV19 NA
CASSRQGLGYGYTF TGTGCCAGCAGCCGACAGGGGCTGGGCTATGGCTACACCTTC NA TRBJ1-2 TRBV5-8 TRBD1
CASQTGGAINTGELFF TGTGCCAGCCAGACGGGGGGGGCCATCAACACCGGGGAGCTGTTTTTT once TRBJ2-2 TRBV7-3 TRBD2
CASSFSGNEQYF TGTGCCAGCAGCTTCTCAGGCAATGAGCAGTACTTC NA TRBJ2-7 TRBV7-9 NA
CASSLGGGEQYF TGTGCCAGCAGTTTGGGGGGTGGGGAGCAGTACTTC NA TRBJ2-7 TRBV27 NA
CASSQGFPTYEQYF TGTGCCAGCAGCCAAGGGTTCCCTACCTACGAGCAGTACTTC NA TRBJ2-7 TRBV14 NA
CSAGKSDTQYF TGCAGCGCCGGGAAAAGTGATACGCAGTATTTT NA TRBJ2-3 TRBV29-1 NA
CASSSRVGRRETQYF TGTGCCAGCAGCTCGCGGGTCGGCCGCCGGGAGACCCAGTACTTC NA TRBJ2-5 TRBV7-2 NA
CASSYSGIREQFF TGTGCCAGCAGTTATAGCGGGATACGTGAGCAGTTCTTC NA TRBJ2-1 TRBV6-5 TRBD2
CASSSGIGTPRGQPQHF TGTGCCAGCAGCTCCGGGATCGGGACACCTCGAGGGCAGCCCCAGCATTTT NA TRBJ1-5 TRBV9 NA
CASSPERGSPPQPQHF TGTGCCAGCAGTCCGGAACGGGGTAGCCCCCCTCAGCCCCAGCATTTT NA TRBJ1-5 TRBV28 NA
CASSPRRAGGTDTQYF TGTGCCAGCTCACCACGACGAGCGGGAGGCACAGATACGCAGTATTTT NA TRBJ2-3 TRBV18 TRBD2
CSAKQGNTIYF TGCAGTGCTAAACAAGGAAACACCATATATTTT NA TRBJ1-3 TRBV20-1 NA
CASSHTGDRVNYGYTF TGTGCCAGCAGCCATACCGGCGACAGAGTCAACTATGGCTACACCTTC NA TRBJ1-2 TRBV7-9 NA
CASGGGASEKLFF TGTGCATCCGGCGGGGGGGCATCTGAAAAACTGTTTTTT NA TRBJ1-4 TRBV6-1 NA
CASSPGGAEISNQPQHF TGTGCCAGCAGCCCTGGCGGGGCGGAAATTAGCAATCAGCCCCAGCATTTT NA TRBJ1-5 TRBV9 NA
CASSPGVAGGTDTQYF TGTGCCAGCAGCCCGGGGGTAGCGGGAGGGACAGATACGCAGTATTTT NA TRBJ2-3 TRBV5-6 TRBD2
CASQVQSNTGELFF TGTGCCAGTCAAGTACAGTCGAACACCGGGGAGCTGTTTTTT NA TRBJ2-2 TRBV19 NA
CASSQDGQGDNGYTF TGCGCCAGCAGCCAAGACGGACAGGGGGATAATGGCTACACCTTC few TRBJ1-2 TRBV4-1 TRBD1
CASSLDGVPSYEQYF TGCGCCAGCAGCTTGGACGGGGTCCCCTCCTACGAGCAGTACTTC NA TRBJ2-7 TRBV5-1 NA
CASSQGDRGRADTQYF TGCGCCAGCAGCCAAGGTGATAGGGGGAGGGCAGATACGCAGTATTTT NA TRBJ2-3 TRBV4-3 NA
CASSYHPPTDNQPQHF TGTGCCAGCAGTTACCACCCCCCCACAGACAATCAGCCCCAGCATTTT NA TRBJ1-5 TRBV6-5 NA
CASSVQVEQFF TGTGCCAGCAGTGTTCAGGTTGAGCAGTTCTTC few TRBJ2-1 TRBV6-1 NA
CASSSLGTGSYGYTF TGTGCCAGCAGTTCCTTAGGGACAGGAAGTTATGGCTACACCTTC NA TRBJ1-2 TRBV6-5 TRBD1
CATRTGGSGANVLTF TGTGCCACTAGGACAGGGGGTTCTGGGGCCAACGTCCTGACTTTC NA TRBJ2-6 TRBV6-1 TRBD1
CASSLGAGEVTQYF TGTGCCAGCAGCTTAGGGGCAGGCGAAGTGACCCAGTACTTC few TRBJ2-5 TRBV7-9 NA
CASSLFRARSYQPQHF TGTGCCAGCAGTTTATTCAGGGCCCGGAGCTATCAGCCCCAGCATTTT NA TRBJ1-5 TRBV28 NA
CASSLGAGSQETQYF TGTGCCAGCAGCTTAGGGGCCGGATCCCAAGAGACCCAGTACTTC NA TRBJ2-5 TRBV7-9 NA
CASRQISNSPLHF TGTGCCAGCAGACAGATCTCTAATTCACCCCTCCACTTT NA TRBJ1-6 TRBV25-1 NA
CATGGTGRQPQHF TGCGCCACAGGGGGAACGGGGCGGCAGCCCCAGCATTTT NA TRBJ1-5 TRBV10-2 TRBD1
CAWSLSPGTYEQYF TGTGCCTGGAGTCTCAGCCCAGGGACCTACGAGCAGTACTTC NA TRBJ2-7 TRBV30 NA
CAREGTGPYGYTF TGTGCCCGCGAGGGGACAGGCCCTTATGGCTACACCTTC few TRBJ1-2 TRBV2 TRBD1
CASSPDRGFSGANVLTF TGTGCCAGCAGCCCCGACAGGGGCTTCTCTGGGGCCAACGTCCTGACTTTC NA TRBJ2-6 TRBV7-3 TRBD1
CASSSWTSGVTDTQYF TGTGCCAGCAGCTCTTGGACTAGCGGGGTCACAGATACGCAGTATTTT NA TRBJ2-3 TRBV5-4 TRBD2
CASSFGSSYEQYF TGTGCCAGCAGTTTTGGCTCCTCCTACGAGCAGTACTTC NA TRBJ2-7 TRBV28 NA
CATADGRGYEQYF TGTGCCACCGCGGATGGCAGGGGCTACGAGCAGTACTTC NA TRBJ2-7 TRBV7-2 NA
CASSLEFEGNEQFF TGCGCCAGCAGCTTGGAGTTCGAGGGAAATGAGCAGTTCTTC NA TRBJ2-1 TRBV5-1 NA
CAWSVSAGGGNEQFF TGTGCCTGGAGTGTTTCGGCGGGGGGAGGCAATGAGCAGTTCTTC NA TRBJ2-1 TRBV30 TRBD2
CASSFQGAPYGYTF TGTGCCAGCAGTTTTCAGGGGGCGCCCTATGGCTACACCTTC NA TRBJ1-2 TRBV28 TRBD1
CATSRGRRPQHF TGTGCCACCAGCAGGGGGAGGCGGCCCCAGCATTTT NA TRBJ1-5 TRBV15 NA
CASSQGTANYEQYF TGTGCCAGCAGCCAGGGCACAGCTAACTACGAGCAGTACTTC few TRBJ2-7 TRBV7-2 NA
CASMRFETQYF TGTGCCAGCATGAGGTTCGAGACCCAGTACTTC NA TRBJ2-5 TRBV28 NA
CASSLRGGSRYEQYF TGTGCCAGCAGCCTCAGGGGCGGGAGTAGGTACGAGCAGTACTTC NA TRBJ2-7 TRBV6-5 NA
CASSGGVAGEDTQYF TGTGCCAGCAGTGGAGGAGTAGCGGGGGAAGATACGCAGTATTTT NA TRBJ2-3 TRBV6-6 TRBD2
CASSQGGGHGYTF TGCGCCAGCAGCCAGGGAGGGGGGCATGGCTACACCTTC NA TRBJ1-2 TRBV4-3 NA
CASRVGPLTGHEQYF TGTGCCAGCAGAGTAGGGCCCCTTACAGGGCACGAGCAGTACTTC NA TRBJ2-7 TRBV28 NA
CASSLHPGQEIPTLYQYF TGTGCCAGCAGCCTCCATCCGGGACAAGAAATACCAACCCTATATCAGTATTTT NA TRBJ2-3 TRBV7-2 NA
CAWGQTYGYTF TGTGCCTGGGGACAGACCTATGGCTACACCTTC NA TRBJ1-2 TRBV30 NA